This T cell receptor (beta chain) emerged from a study of T cells in localized non-small cell lung cancer. This CDR3 spans 13 amino acids. V lost 7 bases to trimming and J lost 1 base, with 10 bases between them. Germline V CDR1 and CDR2: LNHDA, SQIVND (reference sequence). This table comes from immunoSEQ multiplex PCR, and its TCRdb copy is limited to in-frame clones, with some not included. The profile covers 30,000 to 45,000 clones, with 65% to 90% appearing a single time and 6.5% to 8% taken by the ten largest. This receptor was identified in a male donor at least 60 years old with stage II lung adenocarcinoma. This rearrangement joins TRBV19 to TRBJ1-1; TRBD1 is a possible D gene (6 bases). The sample here was peripheral blood mononuclear cells, taken before any cancer treatment. CDR3 nucleotide sequence: TGTGCCAGTACCGCACAGGGGAACACTGAAGCTTTCTTT. Its protein is CASTAQGNTEAFF.